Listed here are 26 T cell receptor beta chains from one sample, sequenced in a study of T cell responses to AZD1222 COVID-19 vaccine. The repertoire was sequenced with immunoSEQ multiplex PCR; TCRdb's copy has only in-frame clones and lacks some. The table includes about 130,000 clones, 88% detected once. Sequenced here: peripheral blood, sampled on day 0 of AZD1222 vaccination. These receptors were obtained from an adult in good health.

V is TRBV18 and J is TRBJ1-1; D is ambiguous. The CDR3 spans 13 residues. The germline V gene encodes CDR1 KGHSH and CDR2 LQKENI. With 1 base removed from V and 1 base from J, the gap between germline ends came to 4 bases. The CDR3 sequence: CASSPRENTEAFF. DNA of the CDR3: TGTGCCAGCTCACCACGGGAGAACACTGAAGCTTTCTTT.

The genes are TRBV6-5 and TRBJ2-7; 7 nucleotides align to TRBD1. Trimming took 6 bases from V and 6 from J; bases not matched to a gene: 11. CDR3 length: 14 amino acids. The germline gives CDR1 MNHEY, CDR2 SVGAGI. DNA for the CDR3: TGTGCCAGCAGGGACCGACAGGGAGCGCCCGAGCAGTACTTC. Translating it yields CASRDRQGAPEQYF.

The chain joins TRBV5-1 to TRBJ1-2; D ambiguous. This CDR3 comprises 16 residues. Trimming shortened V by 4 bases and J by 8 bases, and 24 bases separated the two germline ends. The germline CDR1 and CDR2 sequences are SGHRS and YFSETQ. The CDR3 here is CASSPAGVKGTIGYTF. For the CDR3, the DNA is TGCGCCAGCAGCCCCGCCGGCGTAAAGGGAACCATCGGCTACACCTTC.

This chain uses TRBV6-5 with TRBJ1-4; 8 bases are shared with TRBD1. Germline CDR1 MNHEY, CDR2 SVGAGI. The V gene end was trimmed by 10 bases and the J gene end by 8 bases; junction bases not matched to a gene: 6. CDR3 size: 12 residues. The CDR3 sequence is CATGQGWEKLFF. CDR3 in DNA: TGTGCCACCGGACAGGGCTGGGAAAAACTGTTTTTT.

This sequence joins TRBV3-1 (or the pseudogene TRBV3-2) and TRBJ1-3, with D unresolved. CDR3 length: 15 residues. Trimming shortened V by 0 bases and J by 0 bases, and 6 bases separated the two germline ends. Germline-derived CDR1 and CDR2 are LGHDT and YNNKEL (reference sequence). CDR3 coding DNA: TGTGCCAGCAGCCAAGATTCGGGCTCTGGAAACACCATATATTTT. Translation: CASSQDSGSGNTIYF.

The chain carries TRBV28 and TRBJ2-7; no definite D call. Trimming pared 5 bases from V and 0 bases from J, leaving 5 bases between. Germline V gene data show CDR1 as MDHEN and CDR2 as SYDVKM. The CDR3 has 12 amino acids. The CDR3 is CASSPGSYEQYF. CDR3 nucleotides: TGTGCCAGCAGTCCGGGCTCCTACGAGCAGTACTTC.

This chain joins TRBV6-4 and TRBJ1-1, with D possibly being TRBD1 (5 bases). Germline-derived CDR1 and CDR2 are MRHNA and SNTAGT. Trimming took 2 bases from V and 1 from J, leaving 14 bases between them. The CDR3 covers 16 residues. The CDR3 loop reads CASSDQYGDGNTEAFF. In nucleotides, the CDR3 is TGTGCCAGCAGTGACCAGTATGGGGACGGGAACACTGAAGCTTTCTTT.

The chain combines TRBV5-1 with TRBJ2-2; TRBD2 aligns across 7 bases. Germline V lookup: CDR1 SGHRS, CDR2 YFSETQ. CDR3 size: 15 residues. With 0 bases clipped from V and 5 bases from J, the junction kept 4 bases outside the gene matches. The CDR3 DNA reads TGCGCCAGCAGCTTGGACGCGGGGGAAACCGGGGAGCTGTTTTTT. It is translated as CASSLDAGETGELFF. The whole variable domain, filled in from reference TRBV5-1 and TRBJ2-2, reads KAGVTQTPRYLIKTRGQQVTLSCSPISGHRSVSWYQQTPGQGLQFLFEYFSETQRNKGNFPGRFSGRQFSNSRSEMNVSTLELGDSALYLCASSLDAGETGELFFGEGSRLTVL.

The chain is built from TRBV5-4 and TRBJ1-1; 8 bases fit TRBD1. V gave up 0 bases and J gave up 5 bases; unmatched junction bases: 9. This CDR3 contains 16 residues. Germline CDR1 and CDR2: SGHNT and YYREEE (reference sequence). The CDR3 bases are TGTGCCAGCAGCTTGGCGTCCAGGGGGCGTAGGACTGAAGCTTTCTTT. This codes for CASSLASRGRRTEAFF. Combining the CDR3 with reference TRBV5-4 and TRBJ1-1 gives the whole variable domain ETGVTQSPTHLIKTRGQQVTLRCSSQSGHNTVSWYQQALGQGPQFIFQYYREEENGRGNFPPRFSGLQFPNYSSELNVNALELDDSALYLCASSLASRGRRTEAFFGQGTRLTVV.

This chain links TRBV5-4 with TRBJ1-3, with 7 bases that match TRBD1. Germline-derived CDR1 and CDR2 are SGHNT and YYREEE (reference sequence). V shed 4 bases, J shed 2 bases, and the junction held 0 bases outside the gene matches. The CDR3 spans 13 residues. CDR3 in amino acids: CASSGTAGNTIYF. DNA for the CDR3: TGTGCCAGCAGCGGGACAGCTGGAAACACCATATATTTT. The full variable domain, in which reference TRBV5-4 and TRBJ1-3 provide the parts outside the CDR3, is ETGVTQSPTHLIKTRGQQVTLRCSSQSGHNTVSWYQQALGQGPQFIFQYYREEENGRGNFPPRFSGLQFPNYSSELNVNALELDDSALYLCASSGTAGNTIYFGEGSWLTVV.

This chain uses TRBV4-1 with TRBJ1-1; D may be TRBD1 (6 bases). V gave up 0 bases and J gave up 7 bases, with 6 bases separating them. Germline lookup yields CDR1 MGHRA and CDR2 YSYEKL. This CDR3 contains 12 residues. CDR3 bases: TGCGCCAGCAGCCAAGAGGACAGTGAAGCTTTCTTT. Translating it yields CASSQEDSEAFF.

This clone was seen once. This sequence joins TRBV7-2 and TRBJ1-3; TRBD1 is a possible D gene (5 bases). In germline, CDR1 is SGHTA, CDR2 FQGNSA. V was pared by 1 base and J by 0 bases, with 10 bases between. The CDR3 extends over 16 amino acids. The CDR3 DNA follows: TGTGCCAGCAGCTTAGTCGGGGGGAGCTCTGGAAACACCATATATTTT. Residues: CASSLVGGSSGNTIYF.

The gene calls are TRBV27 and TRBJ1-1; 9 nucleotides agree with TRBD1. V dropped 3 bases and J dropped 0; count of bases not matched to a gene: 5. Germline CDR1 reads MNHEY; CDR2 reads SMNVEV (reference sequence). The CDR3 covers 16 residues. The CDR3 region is CASSLDRGRVNTEAFF. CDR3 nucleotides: TGTGCCAGCAGTTTGGACAGGGGTCGGGTGAACACTGAAGCTTTCTTT.

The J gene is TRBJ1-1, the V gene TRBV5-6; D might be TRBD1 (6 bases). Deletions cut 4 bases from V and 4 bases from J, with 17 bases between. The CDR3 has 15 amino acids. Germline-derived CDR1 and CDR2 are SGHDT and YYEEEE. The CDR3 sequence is CASSPGAGAPTEAFF. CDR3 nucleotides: TGTGCCAGCAGCCCGGGGGCAGGGGCGCCCACTGAAGCTTTCTTT.

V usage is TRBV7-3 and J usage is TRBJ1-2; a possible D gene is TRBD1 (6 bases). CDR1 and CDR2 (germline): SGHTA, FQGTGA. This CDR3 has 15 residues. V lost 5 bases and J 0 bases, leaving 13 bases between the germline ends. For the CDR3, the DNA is TGTGCCAGCAGCCTTACCGGGACACCTAACTATGGCTACACCTTC. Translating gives CASSLTGTPNYGYTF.

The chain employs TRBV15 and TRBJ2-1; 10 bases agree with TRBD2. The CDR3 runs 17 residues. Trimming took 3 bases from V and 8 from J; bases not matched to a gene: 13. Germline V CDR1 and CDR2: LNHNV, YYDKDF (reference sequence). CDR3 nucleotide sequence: TGTGCCACCAGCAGCCCTCCTGGGCTAGCGGGGGCACATGAGCAGTTCTTC. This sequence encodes CATSSPPGLAGAHEQFF.

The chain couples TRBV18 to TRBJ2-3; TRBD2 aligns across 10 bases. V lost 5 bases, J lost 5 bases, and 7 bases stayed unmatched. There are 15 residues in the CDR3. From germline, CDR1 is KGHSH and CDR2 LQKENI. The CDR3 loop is CASSSSSGGEDTQYF. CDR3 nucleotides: TGTGCCAGCTCATCATCTAGCGGGGGTGAAGATACGCAGTATTTT.

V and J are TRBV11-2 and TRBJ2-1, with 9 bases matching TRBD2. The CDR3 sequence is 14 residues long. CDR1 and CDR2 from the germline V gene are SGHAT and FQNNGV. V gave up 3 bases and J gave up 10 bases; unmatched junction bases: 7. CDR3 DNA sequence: TGTGCCAGCAGCTTGCGGGAGGGCGATAGCGAGCAGTTCTTC. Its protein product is CASSLREGDSEQFF.

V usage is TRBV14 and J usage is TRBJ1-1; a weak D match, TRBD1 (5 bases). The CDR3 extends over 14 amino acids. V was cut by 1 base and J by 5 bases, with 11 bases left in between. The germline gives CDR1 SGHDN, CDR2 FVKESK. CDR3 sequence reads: CASSQGWGGTEAFF. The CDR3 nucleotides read TGTGCCAGCAGCCAAGGTTGGGGGGGGACTGAAGCTTTCTTT.

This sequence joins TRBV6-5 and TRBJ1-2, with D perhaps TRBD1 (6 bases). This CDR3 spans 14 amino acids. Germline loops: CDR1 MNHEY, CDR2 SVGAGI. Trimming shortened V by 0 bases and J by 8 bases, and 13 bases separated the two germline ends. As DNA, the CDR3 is TGTGCCAGCAGTTACTCTGGGGGGCGCAGGGGCTACACCTTC. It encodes CASSYSGGRRGYTF.

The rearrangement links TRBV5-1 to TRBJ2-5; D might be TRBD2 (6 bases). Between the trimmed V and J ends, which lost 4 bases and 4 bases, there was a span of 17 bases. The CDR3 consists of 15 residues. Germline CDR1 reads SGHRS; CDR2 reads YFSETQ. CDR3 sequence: CASSVGTLGAETQYF. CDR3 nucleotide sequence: TGCGCCAGCAGCGTCGGGACTCTAGGGGCAGAGACCCAGTACTTC.

This CDR3 is CAWSVLFSETQYF. The CDR3 nucleotides read TGTGCCTGGAGTGTCCTCTTTTCGGAGACCCAGTACTTC. The chain carries TRBV30 and TRBJ2-5, with D unclear. Between the trimmed V and J ends, which lost 0 bases and 5 bases, there was a span of 10 bases. The CDR3 sequence is 13 residues long. Germline loops: CDR1 GTSNPN, CDR2 SVGIG (reference sequence).

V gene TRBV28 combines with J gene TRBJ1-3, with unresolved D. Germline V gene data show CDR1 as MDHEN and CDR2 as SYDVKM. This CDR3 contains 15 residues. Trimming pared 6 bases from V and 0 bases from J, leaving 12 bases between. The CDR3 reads CASRAFPTSGNTIYF. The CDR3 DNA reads TGTGCCAGCAGGGCCTTTCCAACCTCTGGAAACACCATATATTTT.

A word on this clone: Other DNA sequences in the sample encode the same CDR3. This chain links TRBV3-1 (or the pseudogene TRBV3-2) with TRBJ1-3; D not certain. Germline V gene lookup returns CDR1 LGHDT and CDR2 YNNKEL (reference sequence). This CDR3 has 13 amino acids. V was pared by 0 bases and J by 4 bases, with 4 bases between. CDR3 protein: CASSQDRGNTIYF. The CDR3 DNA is TGTGCCAGCAGCCAAGACAGGGGAAACACCATATATTTT.

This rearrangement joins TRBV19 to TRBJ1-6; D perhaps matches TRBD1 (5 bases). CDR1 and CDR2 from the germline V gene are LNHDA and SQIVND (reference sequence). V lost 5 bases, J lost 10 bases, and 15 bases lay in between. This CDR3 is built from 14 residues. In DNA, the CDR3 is TGTGCCAGTAGTGGGCCAGGGAACTACTCACCCCTCCACTTT. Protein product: CASSGPGNYSPLHF.

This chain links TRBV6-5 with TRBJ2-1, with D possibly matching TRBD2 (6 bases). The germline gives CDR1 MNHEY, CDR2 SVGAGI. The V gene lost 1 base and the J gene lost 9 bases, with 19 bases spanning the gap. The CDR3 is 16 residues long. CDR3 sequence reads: CASSYFGLRGDGEQFF. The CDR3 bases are TGTGCCAGCAGTTACTTCGGACTAAGGGGAGACGGTGAGCAGTTCTTC.